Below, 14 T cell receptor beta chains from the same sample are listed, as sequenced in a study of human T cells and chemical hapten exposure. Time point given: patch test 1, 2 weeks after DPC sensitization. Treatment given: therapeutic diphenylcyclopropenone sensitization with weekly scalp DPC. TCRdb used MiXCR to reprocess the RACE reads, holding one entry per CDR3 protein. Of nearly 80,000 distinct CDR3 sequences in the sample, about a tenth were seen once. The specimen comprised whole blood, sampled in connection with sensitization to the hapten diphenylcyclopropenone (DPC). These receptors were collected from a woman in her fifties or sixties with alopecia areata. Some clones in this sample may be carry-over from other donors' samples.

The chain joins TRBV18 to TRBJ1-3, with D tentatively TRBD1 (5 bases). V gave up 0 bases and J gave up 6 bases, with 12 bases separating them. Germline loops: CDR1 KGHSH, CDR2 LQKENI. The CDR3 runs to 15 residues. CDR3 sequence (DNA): TGTGCCAGCTCACCACCTGCAGGGAACAAAAACACCATATATTTT. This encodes CASSPPAGNKNTIYF.

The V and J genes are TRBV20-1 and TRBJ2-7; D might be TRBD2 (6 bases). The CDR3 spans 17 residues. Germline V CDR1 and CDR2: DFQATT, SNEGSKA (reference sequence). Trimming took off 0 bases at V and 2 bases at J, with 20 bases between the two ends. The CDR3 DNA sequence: TGCAGTGCTAGAGATAGTCAGCGGTCTAGCGCAGCCTACGAGCAGTACTTC. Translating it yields CSARDSQRSSAAYEQYF.

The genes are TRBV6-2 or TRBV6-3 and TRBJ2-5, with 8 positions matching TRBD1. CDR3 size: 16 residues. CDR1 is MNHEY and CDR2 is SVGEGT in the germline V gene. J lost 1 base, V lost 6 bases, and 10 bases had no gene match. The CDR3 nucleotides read TGTGCCAGCAGCCATACATCGGACAGGGTCCAAGAGACCCAGTACTTC. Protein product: CASSHTSDRVQETQYF.

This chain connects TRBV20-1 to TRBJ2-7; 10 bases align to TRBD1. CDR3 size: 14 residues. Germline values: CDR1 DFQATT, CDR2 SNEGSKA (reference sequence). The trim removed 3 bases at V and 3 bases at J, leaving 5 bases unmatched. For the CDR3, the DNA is TGCAGTGCTAGGGGGGACAGGGGAGGCTACGAGCAGTACTTC. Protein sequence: CSARGDRGGYEQYF.

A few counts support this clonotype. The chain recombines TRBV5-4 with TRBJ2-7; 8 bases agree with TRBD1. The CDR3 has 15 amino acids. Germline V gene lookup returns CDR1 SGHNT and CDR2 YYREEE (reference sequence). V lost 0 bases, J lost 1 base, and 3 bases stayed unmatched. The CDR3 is CASSLDTGGSYEQYF. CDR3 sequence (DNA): TGTGCCAGCAGCTTGGACACAGGGGGATCCTACGAGCAGTACTTC.

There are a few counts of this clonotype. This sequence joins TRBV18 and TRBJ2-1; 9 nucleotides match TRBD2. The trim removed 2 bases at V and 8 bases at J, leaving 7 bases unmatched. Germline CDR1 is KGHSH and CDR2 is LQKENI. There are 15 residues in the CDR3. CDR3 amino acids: CASSPEASGVDEQFF. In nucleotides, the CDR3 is TGTGCCAGCTCACCAGAGGCTAGCGGGGTTGATGAGCAGTTCTTC.

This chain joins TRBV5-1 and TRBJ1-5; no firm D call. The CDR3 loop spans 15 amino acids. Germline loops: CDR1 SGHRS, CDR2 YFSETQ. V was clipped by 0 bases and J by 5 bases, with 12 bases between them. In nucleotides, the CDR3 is TGCGCCAGCAGCTTGGCCGTGGGGAGCGATCAGCCCCAGCATTTT. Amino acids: CASSLAVGSDQPQHF.

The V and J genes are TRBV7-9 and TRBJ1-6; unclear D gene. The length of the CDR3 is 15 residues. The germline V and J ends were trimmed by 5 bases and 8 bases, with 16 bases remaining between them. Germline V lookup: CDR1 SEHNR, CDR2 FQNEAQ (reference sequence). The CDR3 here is CASSPPGGPDSPLHF. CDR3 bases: TGTGCCAGCAGCCCCCCGGGAGGTCCGGATTCACCCCTCCACTTT.

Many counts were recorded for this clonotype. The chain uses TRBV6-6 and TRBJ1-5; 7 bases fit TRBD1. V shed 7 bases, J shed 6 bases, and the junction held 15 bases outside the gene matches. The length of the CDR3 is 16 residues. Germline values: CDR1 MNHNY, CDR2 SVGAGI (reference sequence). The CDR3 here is CASTPSYRGEGQPQHF. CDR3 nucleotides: TGTGCCAGCACCCCTTCCTACAGGGGAGAGGGTCAGCCCCAGCATTTT.

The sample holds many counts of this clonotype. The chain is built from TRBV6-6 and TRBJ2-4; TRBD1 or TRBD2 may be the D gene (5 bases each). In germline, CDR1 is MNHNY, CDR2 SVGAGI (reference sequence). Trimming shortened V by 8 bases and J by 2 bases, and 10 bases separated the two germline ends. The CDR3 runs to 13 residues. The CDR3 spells CASGGGSKNIQYF. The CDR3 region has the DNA TGTGCCAGCGGTGGGGGATCCAAAAACATTCAGTACTTC.

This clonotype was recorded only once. CDR3 sequence reads: CASSWMDTYNEQFF. DNA of the CDR3: TGTGCCAGCAGTTGGATGGACACCTACAATGAGCAGTTCTTC. This chain joins TRBV28 and TRBJ2-1; D is possibly TRBD1 (5 bases). The V and J ends lost 4 bases and 2 bases respectively, with 9 bases between them. Germline loops: CDR1 MDHEN, CDR2 SYDVKM. This CDR3 region has 14 residues.

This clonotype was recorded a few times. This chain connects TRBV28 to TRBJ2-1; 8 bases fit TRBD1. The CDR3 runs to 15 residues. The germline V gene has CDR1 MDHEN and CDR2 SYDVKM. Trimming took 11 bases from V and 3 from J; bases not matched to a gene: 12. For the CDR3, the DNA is TGTGCCGTCCCGGCCGGGACAGGAGACTACAATGAGCAGTTCTTC. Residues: CAVPAGTGDYNEQFF.

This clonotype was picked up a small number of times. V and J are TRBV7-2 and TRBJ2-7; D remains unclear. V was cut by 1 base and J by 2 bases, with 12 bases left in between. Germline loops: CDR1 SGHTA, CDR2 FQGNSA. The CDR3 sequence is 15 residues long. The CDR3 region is CASSLDVAVTYEQYF. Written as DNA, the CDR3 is TGTGCCAGCAGCTTAGATGTTGCCGTCACCTACGAGCAGTACTTC.

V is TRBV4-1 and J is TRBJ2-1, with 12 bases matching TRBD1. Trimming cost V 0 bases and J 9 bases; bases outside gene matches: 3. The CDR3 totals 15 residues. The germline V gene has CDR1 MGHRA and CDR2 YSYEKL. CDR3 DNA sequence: TGCGCCAGCAGCCAAGAGGGACAGGGGGCGAGTGAGCAGTTCTTC. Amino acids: CASSQEGQGASEQFF.